This T cell receptor (beta chain) was identified in a study of cytomegalovirus exposure and HLA in healthy donors. Note on this clone: What it binds is not known.

Nominal health characterized the donors when sampled, though unrecorded immune exposures were likely. 60 Vbeta and 13 Jbeta primers were used in PCR. Only in-frame clones appear in the TCRdb table, and some are missing; sequencing was by immunoSEQ multiplex PCR. Here the sample spans about 150,000 clones, 65% to 80% being singletons. Study-wide findings and caveats: The classifier, whose performance was assessed in both the original and validation cohorts, reportedly diagnosed cytomegalovirus status with high specificity and sensitivity. In a later analysis, TCR beta V- and J-gene trimming was associated with a missense DCLRE1C variant.

The sequence was obtained from a human donor in good health. The specimen was PBMCs.

CDR3 in amino acids: CASSGDQGGDTQYF. In DNA, the CDR3 is TGCGCCAGCAGCGGTGATCAGGGAGGGGATACGCAGTATTTT. The J gene is TRBJ2-3, the V gene TRBV5-1; 7 positions match TRBD2. Trimming cost V 4 bases and J 6 bases; bases outside gene matches: 8. The CDR3 sequence is 14 residues long. Germline CDR1 SGHRS, CDR2 YFSETQ. Drawing the rest from reference TRBV5-1 and TRBJ2-3, the complete variable domain is KAGVTQTPRYLIKTRGQQVTLSCSPISGHRSVSWYQQTPGQGLQFLFEYFSETQRNKGNFPGRFSGRQFSNSRSEMNVSTLELGDSALYLCASSGDQGGDTQYFGPGTRLTVL.